The 10 T cell receptor beta chains presented below share a single source sample, sequenced in a study of T-cell reconstitution after alpha-beta-depleted transplantation in children. Unique molecular identifiers featured in how the TCRbeta library was prepared. TCRdb re-analysed the PCR reads in MiXCR, keeping a single row per CDR3 protein. The sample has roughly 610,000 distinct CDR3 sequences, 10% seen once. Sequencing used PBMCs from the stem cell graft donor, obtained from the stem cell graft. These TCRs come from a human donor who donated a stem cell graft to a child with acute myeloid leukemia.

This clonotype was seen more than once but under ten times. The V call is TRBV2, the J call TRBJ2-7; D is perhaps TRBD1 (5 bases). From germline, CDR1 is SNHLY and CDR2 FYNNEI. The CDR3 is 14 residues long. Between the trimmed V and J ends, which lost 4 bases and 0 bases, there was a span of 10 bases. Written as DNA, the CDR3 is TGTGCCAGCAGTGTTGGACAAACCTCCTACGAGCAGTACTTC. Protein sequence: CASSVGQTSYEQYF.

This clonotype has just a few counts. The chain has TRBV29-1 and TRBJ2-3; D is unresolved. CDR3 length equals 13 residues. The germline V and J ends were trimmed by 2 bases and 0 bases, with 6 bases remaining between them. In germline, CDR1 is SQVTM, CDR2 ANQGSEA. The CDR3 bases are TGCAGCGTTGAACCCCTGAGCACAGATACGCAGTATTTT. This translates into CSVEPLSTDTQYF.

This clonotype has more than one count but fewer than ten. J is TRBJ1-3 and V is TRBV6-1, with D perhaps TRBD1 (5 bases). The CDR3 loop spans 14 amino acids. Germline CDR1 reads MNHNS; CDR2 reads SASEGT. Trimming stripped 7 bases from V and 2 bases from J, with 12 bases between. The CDR3 here is CASTPGNTGNTIYF. The CDR3 bases are TGTGCCAGCACCCCAGGGAATACTGGAAACACCATATATTTT.

The chain couples TRBV7-2 to TRBJ2-1; D not resolved. The ends were cut back, 1 base at V and 6 bases at J, with 13 bases in the middle. Germline V gene sequence: CDR1 SGHTA, CDR2 FQGNSA. The CDR3 covers 15 residues. Here the CDR3 DNA reads TGTGCCAGCAGCTTAGAAGGGAAGGATAGCAATGAGCAGTTCTTC. Translation gives CASSLEGKDSNEQFF.

This clonotype has ten or more counts. The chain employs TRBV5-6 and TRBJ1-5; 7 nucleotides line up with TRBD1. The V and J ends lost 4 bases and 3 bases, in that order; junction bases with no gene match: 7. Germline V gene data show CDR1 as SGHDT and CDR2 as YYEEEE. CDR3 size: 15 residues. The CDR3: CASSRRQGFNQPQHF. As DNA, the CDR3 is TGTGCCAGCAGCAGACGACAGGGTTTCAATCAGCCCCAGCATTTT.

The V gene is TRBV7-9, the J gene TRBJ2-1; D remains ambiguous. The CDR3 totals 13 residues. Trimming stripped 5 bases from V and 4 bases from J, with 9 bases between. The germline V gene encodes CDR1 SEHNR and CDR2 FQNEAQ (reference sequence). The chain's CDR3 is CASSPDGYNEQFF. In DNA form, the CDR3 reads TGTGCCAGCAGCCCGGACGGGTACAATGAGCAGTTCTTC.

V is TRBV7-2 and J is TRBJ2-5; D is possibly TRBD2 (7 bases). The CDR3 contains 14 residues. CDR1 is SGHTA and CDR2 is FQGNSA in the germline V gene. The V and J ends lost 8 bases and 2 bases respectively, with 15 bases between them. DNA of the CDR3: TGTGCCAGCCGCATGGGAGGGGGGCAAGAGACCCAGTACTTC. This gives the protein CASRMGGGQETQYF.

The chain's CDR3 is CSVPGGPEGTDTQYF. CDR3 nucleotides: TGCAGCGTTCCCGGAGGACCAGAGGGCACAGATACGCAGTATTTT. The V and J genes are TRBV29-1 and TRBJ2-3, with D perhaps TRBD2 (5 bases). Germline lookup yields CDR1 SQVTM and CDR2 ANQGSEA. V gave up 5 bases and J gave up 1 base, with 16 bases separating them. CDR3 length equals 15 residues.

Comments on this clonotype: A much bigger clone sits one base away, suggesting this may be a read error. CDR3 amino acids: CASSLKVNEQFF. CDR3 in DNA: TGTGCCAGCAGCTTAAAGGTCAATGAGCAGTTCTTC. The gene calls are TRBV11-1 and TRBJ2-1; D ambiguous. V lost 2 bases, J lost 6 bases, and 5 bases lay in between. Germline V gives CDR1 SGHAT, CDR2 FQDESV (reference sequence). The CDR3 totals 12 residues. The whole variable domain, remainder taken from reference TRBV11-1 and TRBJ2-1, is EAEVAQSPRYKITEKSQAVAFWCDPISGHATLYWYRQILGQGPELLVQFQDESVVDDSQLPKDRFSAERLKGVDSTLKIQPAELGDSAMYLCASSLKVNEQFFGPGTRLTVL.

This clonotype was counted ten times or more. The chain has TRBV5-1 and TRBJ1-1, with no clear D. Germline assignment: CDR1 SGHRS and CDR2 YFSETQ. V was pared by 4 bases and J by 3 bases, with 7 bases between. The CDR3 is made up of 12 amino acids. CDR3 bases: TGCGCCAGCAGCACCGGATACACTGAAGCTTTCTTT. Translated, it gives CASSTGYTEAFF.